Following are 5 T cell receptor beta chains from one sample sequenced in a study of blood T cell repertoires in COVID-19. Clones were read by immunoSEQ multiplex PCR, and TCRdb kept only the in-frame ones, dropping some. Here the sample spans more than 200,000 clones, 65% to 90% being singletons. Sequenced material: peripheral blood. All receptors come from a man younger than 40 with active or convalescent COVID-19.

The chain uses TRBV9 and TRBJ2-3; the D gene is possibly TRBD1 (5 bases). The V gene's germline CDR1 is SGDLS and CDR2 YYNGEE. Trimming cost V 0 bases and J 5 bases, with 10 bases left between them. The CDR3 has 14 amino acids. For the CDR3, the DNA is TGTGCCAGCAGCGTAGGCCTAGGGGTAGATACGCAGTATTTT. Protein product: CASSVGLGVDTQYF.

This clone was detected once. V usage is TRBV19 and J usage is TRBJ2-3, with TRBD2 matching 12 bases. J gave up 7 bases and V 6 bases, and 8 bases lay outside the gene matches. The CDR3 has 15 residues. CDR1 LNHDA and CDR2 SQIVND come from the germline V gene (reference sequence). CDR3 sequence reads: CASRVTSGGGNTQYF. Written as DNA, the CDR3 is TGTGCCAGTAGGGTGACTAGCGGGGGTGGAAATACGCAGTATTTT.

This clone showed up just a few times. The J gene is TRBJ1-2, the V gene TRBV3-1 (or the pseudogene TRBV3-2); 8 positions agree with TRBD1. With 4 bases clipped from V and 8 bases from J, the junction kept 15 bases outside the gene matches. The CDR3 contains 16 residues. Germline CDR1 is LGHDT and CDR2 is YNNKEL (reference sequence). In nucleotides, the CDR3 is TGTGCCAGCAGCCCCAAAGGGGCAGGGGGCGAGGGGGGCTACACCTTC. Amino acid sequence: CASSPKGAGGEGGYTF.

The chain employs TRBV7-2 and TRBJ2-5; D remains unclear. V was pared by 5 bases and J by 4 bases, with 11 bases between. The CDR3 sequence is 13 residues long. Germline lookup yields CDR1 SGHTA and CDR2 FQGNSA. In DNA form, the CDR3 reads TGTGCCAGCAGCACCCCAGGTCGAGAGACCCAGTACTTC. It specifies CASSTPGRETQYF.

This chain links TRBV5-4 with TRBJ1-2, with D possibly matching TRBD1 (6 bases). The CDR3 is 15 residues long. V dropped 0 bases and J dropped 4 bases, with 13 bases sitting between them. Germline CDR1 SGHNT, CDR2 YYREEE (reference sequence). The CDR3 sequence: CASSLAQGIGYGYTF. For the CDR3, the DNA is TGTGCCAGCAGCTTGGCCCAGGGGATAGGCTATGGCTACACCTTC.